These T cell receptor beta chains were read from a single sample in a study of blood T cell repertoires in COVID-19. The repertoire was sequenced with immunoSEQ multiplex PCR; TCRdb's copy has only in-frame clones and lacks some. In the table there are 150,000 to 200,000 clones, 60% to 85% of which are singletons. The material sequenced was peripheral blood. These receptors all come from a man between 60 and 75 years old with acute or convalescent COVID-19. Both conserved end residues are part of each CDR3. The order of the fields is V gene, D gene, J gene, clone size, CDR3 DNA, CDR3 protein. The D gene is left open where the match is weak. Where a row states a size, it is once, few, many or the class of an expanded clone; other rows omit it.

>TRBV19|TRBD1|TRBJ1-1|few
TGTGCCAGCCGCAATTGGGACAGGATGAACACTGAAGCTTTCTTT
CASRNWDRMNTEAFF
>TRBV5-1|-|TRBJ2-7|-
TGCGCCAGCAGCTTGGGGGCTATCTACGAGCAGTACTTC
CASSLGAIYEQYF
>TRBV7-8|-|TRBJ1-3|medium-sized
TGTGCCAGCAGCTTAAACGTCAGGGGCGGGGGAAACACCATATATTTT
CASSLNVRGGGNTIYF
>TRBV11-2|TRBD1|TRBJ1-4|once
TGTGCCAGCAGCTTGGGACAGGGGTTCAGTGAAAAACTGTTTTTT
CASSLGQGFSEKLFF
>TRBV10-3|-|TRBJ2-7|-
TGTGCCATCAGTGGTAGCGTCGACGAGCAGTACTTC
CAISGSVDEQYF
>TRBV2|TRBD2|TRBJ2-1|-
TGTGCCAGCAGTGAAGCGAGGGCGGGGGGTTACAATGAGCAGTTCTTC
CASSEARAGGYNEQFF
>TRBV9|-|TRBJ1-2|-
TGTGCCAGCAGCGCCCGACCGACAGATAACTATGGCTACACCTTC
CASSARPTDNYGYTF
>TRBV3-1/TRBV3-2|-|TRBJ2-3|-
TGTGCCAGCAGCCCGACTACCGCAGATACGCAGTATTTT
CASSPTTADTQYF
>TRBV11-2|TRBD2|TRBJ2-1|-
TGTGCCAGCAGCTGGGAGGGGACGGCCGCAGAGCAGTTCTTC
CASSWEGTAAEQFF
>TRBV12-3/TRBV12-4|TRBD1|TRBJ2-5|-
TGTGCCAGCAGGATAGGACAGGGGAAGACCCAGTACTTC
CASRIGQGKTQYF
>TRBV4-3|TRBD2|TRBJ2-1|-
TGCGCCAGCAGCCAAGATGGAGTGGCGGGGGGGCGAAGTTCCTACAATGAGCAGTTCTTC
CASSQDGVAGGRSSYNEQFF
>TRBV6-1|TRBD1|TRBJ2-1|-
TGTGCCAGCAGTGATAGACAGGGTGATGAGCAGTTCTTC
CASSDRQGDEQFF
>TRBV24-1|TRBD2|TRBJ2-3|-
TGTGCCACCAGTGACGACACCGGGACTAGCGGGCCGACAGATACGCAGTATTTT
CATSDDTGTSGPTDTQYF
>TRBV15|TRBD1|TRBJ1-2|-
TGTGCCACCAGCAGAGATCCGGCTACCGGGACAGGGAGGGTAGGTGGCTACACCTTC
CATSRDPATGTGRVGGYTF
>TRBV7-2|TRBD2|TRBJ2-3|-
TGTGCCAGCAGCTTAGGGTCTAGCGGGGGTACGCAGTATTTT
CASSLGSSGGTQYF
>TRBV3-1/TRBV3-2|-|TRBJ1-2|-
TGTGCCAGCAGCCAAGCGTCCAGGGTTCATGGCTACACCTTC
CASSQASRVHGYTF
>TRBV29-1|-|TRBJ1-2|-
TGCAGCGTTGAGCCCCGACAGGCAAACGGCTACACCTTC
CSVEPRQANGYTF
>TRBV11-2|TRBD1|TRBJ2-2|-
TGTGCCAGCAGCTCCCTCGCTCGGGCGCAGGGGGCCTGGACCGGGGAGCTGTTTTTT
CASSSLARAQGAWTGELFF
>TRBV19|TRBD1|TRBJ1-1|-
TGTGCCAGTAGCCCCGGGACAGTATCCTCTGAAGCTTTCTTT
CASSPGTVSSEAFF
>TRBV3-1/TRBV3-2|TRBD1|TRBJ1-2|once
TGTGCCAGCAGCCCCACCCACTCGGGACAGGGGAGAAGTGGCTACACCTTC
CASSPTHSGQGRSGYTF
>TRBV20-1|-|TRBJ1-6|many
TGCAGTGCTAGTATGGCAGGGCTTAATTCACCCCTCCACTTT
CSASMAGLNSPLHF
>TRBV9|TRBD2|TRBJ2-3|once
TGTGCCAGCAGCCCGACCTCAGATGGACTAGCGGGGGGGACTAGCACAGATACGCAGTATTTT
CASSPTSDGLAGGTSTDTQYF
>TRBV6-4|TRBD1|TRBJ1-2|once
TGTGCCAAACCGGGACAGGGTAACTATGGCTACACCTTC
CAKPGQGNYGYTF
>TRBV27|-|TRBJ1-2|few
TGTGCCAGCAGTTTCGCGGGCTGGGAAGGCTACACCTTC
CASSFAGWEGYTF
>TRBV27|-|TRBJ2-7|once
TGTGCCAGCAGTTCGGAGGGCTACGAGCAGTACTTC
CASSSEGYEQYF
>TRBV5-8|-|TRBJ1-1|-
TGTGCCAGCAGCTTGGTACATCGGGCTGAAGCTTTCTTT
CASSLVHRAEAFF
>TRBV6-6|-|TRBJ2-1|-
TGTGCCAGCACCGACACAGGGGAGCAGTTCTTC
CASTDTGEQFF
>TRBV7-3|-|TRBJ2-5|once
TGTGCCAGCAGCTTATCTTCCGGAGGGGCGAAGACCCAGTACTTC
CASSLSSGGAKTQYF
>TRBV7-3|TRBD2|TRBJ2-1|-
TGTGCCAGCAGCTTAGGCGGGGGGAGCGCCAATGAGCAGTTCTTC
CASSLGGGSANEQFF
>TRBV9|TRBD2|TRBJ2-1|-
TGTGCCAGCAGCGGTGACGGGGGGAACCCCTACAATGAGCAGTTCTTC
CASSGDGGNPYNEQFF
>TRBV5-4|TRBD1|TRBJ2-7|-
TGTGCCAGCAGCGCGGCCGGGACAGGACCCTACGAGCAGTACTTC
CASSAAGTGPYEQYF
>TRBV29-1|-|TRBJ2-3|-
TGCAGCGTTGATGACTACACAGATACGCAGTATTTT
CSVDDYTDTQYF
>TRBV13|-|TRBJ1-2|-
TGTGCCAGCAGGAACGAAAGGACGGGGATTAACTATGGCTACACCTTC
CASRNERTGINYGYTF
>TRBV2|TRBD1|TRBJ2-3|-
TGTGCCAGCGCCGGGACAGGGGGTCCCACAGATACGCAGTATTTT
CASAGTGGPTDTQYF
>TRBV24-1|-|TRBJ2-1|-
TGTGCCACCGGAACAGGGTACAATGAGCAGTTCTTC
CATGTGYNEQFF
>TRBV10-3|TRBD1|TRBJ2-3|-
TGTGCCATCAGTCCCCTCGGACAGGGGAAGGCAGATACGCAGTATTTT
CAISPLGQGKADTQYF